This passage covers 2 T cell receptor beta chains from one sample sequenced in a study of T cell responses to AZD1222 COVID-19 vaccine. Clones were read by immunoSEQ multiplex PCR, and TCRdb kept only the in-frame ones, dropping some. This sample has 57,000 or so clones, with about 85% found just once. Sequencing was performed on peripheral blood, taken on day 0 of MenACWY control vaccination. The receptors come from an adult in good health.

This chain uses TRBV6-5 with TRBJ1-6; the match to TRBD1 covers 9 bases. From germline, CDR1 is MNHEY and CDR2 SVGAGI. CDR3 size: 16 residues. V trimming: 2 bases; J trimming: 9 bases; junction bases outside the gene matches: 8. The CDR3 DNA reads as TGTGCCAGCAGTTACAGGGGACAGGGCATTGGTTCACCCCTCCACTTT. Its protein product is CASSYRGQGIGSPLHF.

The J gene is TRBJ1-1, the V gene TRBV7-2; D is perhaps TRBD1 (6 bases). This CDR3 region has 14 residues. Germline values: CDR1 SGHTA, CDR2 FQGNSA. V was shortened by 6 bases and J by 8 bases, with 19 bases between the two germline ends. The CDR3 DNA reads TGTGCCAGCAGTTCCGTCACAACCGGGACAGAAGCTTTCTTT. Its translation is CASSSVTTGTEAFF.